The 22 T cell receptor beta chains below all came from one sample that was sequenced in a study of blood T cell repertoires in COVID-19. The assay was immunoSEQ multiplex PCR, and TCRdb's table has in-frame clones only and misses some. The data hold about 170,000 clones, with around four fifths observed a single time. The material sequenced was peripheral blood. Source of these receptors: a woman in her sixties or seventies who had recovered from COVID-19.

This clone was seen at least ten times. The chain has TRBV7-9 and TRBJ2-3, with TRBD2 matching over 13 bases. V lost 7 bases, J lost 6 bases, and 7 bases stayed unmatched. Germline CDR1 SEHNR, CDR2 FQNEAQ (reference sequence). The CDR3 extends over 15 amino acids. CDR3 in DNA: TGTGCCAGCACCCTGACTAGCGGGGGGTGGGATACGCAGTATTTT. Translation: CASTLTSGGWDTQYF.

The chain combines TRBV21-1 with TRBJ1-6; the table's D call of TRBD1 was not tested on the DNA. TRBV21-1 is a listed pseudogene. This CDR3 region has 17 residues. As DNA, the CDR3 is TGTGCCAGCACCCCGGGACAGGTGAAGTCCTATAATTCACCCCTCCACTTT. This translates into CASTPGQVKSYNSPLHF.

This clone was observed once. The chain has TRBV4-1 and TRBJ1-1; 9 bases match TRBD1. Trimming removed 1 base from V and 4 bases from J; junction bases left unmatched: 7. The germline V gene has CDR1 MGHRA and CDR2 YSYEKL. The CDR3 length is 16 residues. Here the CDR3 DNA reads TGCGCCAGCAGCCAAGGACAGGGGGGTGGTGGCACTGAAGCTTTCTTT. It is translated as CASSQGQGGGGTEAFF.

The rearrangement uses TRBV27 and TRBJ1-1; the D gene is possibly TRBD1 (6 bases). The CDR3 contains 15 residues. Looked up from germline, CDR1 is MNHEY and CDR2 is SMNVEV (reference sequence). V shed 1 base and J shed 6 bases, with 15 bases lying between them. CDR3 residues: CASSLWGGPRAEAFF. CDR3 nucleotides: TGTGCCAGCAGTTTATGGGGGGGCCCCAGGGCTGAAGCTTTCTTT.

This clone was found a few times. The V gene is TRBV25-1, the J gene TRBJ2-1; D perhaps matches TRBD1 (6 bases). The V gene lost 4 bases and the J gene lost 12 bases, with 13 bases spanning the gap. Looked up from germline, CDR1 is MGHDK and CDR2 is SYGVNS. The CDR3 loop spans 12 amino acids. Written as DNA, the CDR3 is TGTGCCAGCAGTGCCCCCCGCAGGGGGCAGTTCTTC. Translated: CASSAPRRGQFF. The variable domain in full, with the rest retrieved from reference TRBV25-1 and TRBJ2-1, is EADIYQTPRYLVIGTGKKITLECSQTMGHDKMYWYQQDPGMELHLIHYSYGVNSTEKGDLSSESTVSRIRTEHFPLTLESARPSHTSQYLCASSAPRRGQFFGPGTRLTVL.

DNA of the CDR3: TGCGCCAGCAGCTCCCGGGACAGGGGTATCGCTGAAGCTTTCTTT. This sequence encodes CASSSRDRGIAEAFF. This chain links TRBV5-1 with TRBJ1-1; the match to TRBD1 covers 10 bases. This CDR3 spans 15 amino acids. With 3 bases clipped from V and 6 bases from J, the junction kept 8 bases outside the gene matches. In germline, CDR1 is SGHRS, CDR2 YFSETQ.

This chain joins TRBV4-2 and TRBJ2-7, with TRBD2 matching over 11 bases. V was pared by 0 bases and J by 0 bases, with 10 bases of the junction left unmatched. CDR1 is LGHNA, CDR2 YNFKEQ, per germline. The CDR3 is made up of 19 amino acids. In DNA form, the CDR3 reads TGTGCCAGCAGCCAAGATTTCGGACTAGCGGGCCGAAACTCCTACGAGCAGTACTTC. Translated, it gives CASSQDFGLAGRNSYEQYF.

V is TRBV5-1 and J is TRBJ2-3; no definite D call. The CDR3 runs 13 residues. Germline CDR1 is SGHRS and CDR2 is YFSETQ. V was clipped by 4 bases and J by 5 bases, with 11 bases between them. DNA for the CDR3: TGCGCCAGCAGCGTCGAGATCGGAGATACGCAGTATTTT. Protein product: CASSVEIGDTQYF.

The J gene is TRBJ2-1, the V gene TRBV4-1, with 8 bases identical to TRBD2. There are 17 residues in the CDR3. The germline V gene encodes CDR1 MGHRA and CDR2 YSYEKL. V lost 3 bases to trimming and J lost 0 bases; unmatched junction nucleotides: 7. CDR3 region: CASSHRLAGPSYNEQFF. The CDR3 region has the DNA TGCGCCAGCAGCCACCGCTTAGCGGGACCCTCCTACAATGAGCAGTTCTTC.

V gene TRBV4-2 combines with J gene TRBJ2-1, with a tentative D call TRBD2 (6 bases). The CDR3 spans 15 residues. The V and J ends lost 0 bases and 8 bases respectively, with 14 bases between them. Germline V gene data show CDR1 as LGHNA and CDR2 as YNFKEQ. The CDR3 sequence is CASSQEAGGRYEQFF. As DNA, the CDR3 is TGTGCCAGCAGCCAAGAGGCCGGGGGTCGTTATGAGCAGTTCTTC.

The rearrangement uses TRBV18 and TRBJ1-3; TRBD1 is a possible D gene (5 bases). This CDR3 contains 18 residues. Trimming pared 2 bases from V and 0 bases from J, leaving 17 bases between. Germline V lookup: CDR1 KGHSH, CDR2 LQKENI. CDR3 amino acids: CASSPVMSQGYSGNTIYF. The CDR3 DNA is TGTGCCAGCTCACCAGTTATGTCTCAGGGCTACTCTGGAAACACCATATATTTT.

The chain carries TRBV7-2 and TRBJ2-3, with D perhaps matching TRBD2 (5 bases). The CDR3 has 14 amino acids. Trimming shortened V by 5 bases and J by 2 bases, and 11 bases separated the two germline ends. Germline CDR1 reads SGHTA; CDR2 reads FQGNSA. In DNA, the CDR3 is TGTGCCAGCAGCCCCGGGATCCACACAGATACGCAGTATTTT. Translating it yields CASSPGIHTDTQYF.

V gene TRBV4-2 combines with J gene TRBJ1-2, with D perhaps TRBD1 (5 bases). The germline V and J ends were trimmed by 4 bases and 0 bases, with 9 bases remaining between them. This CDR3 is 14 amino acids long. CDR1 is LGHNA and CDR2 is YNFKEQ in the germline V gene. The CDR3 sequence: CASSREGTNYGYTF. CDR3 DNA: TGTGCCAGCAGCCGGGAGGGGACTAACTATGGCTACACCTTC.

This chain links TRBV5-5 with TRBJ1-6, with 7 positions matching TRBD1. The junction had 10 bases not matched to a gene; V was cut back by 3 bases and J by 7 bases. The CDR3 covers 16 residues. Germline CDR1 SGHKS, CDR2 YYEKEE (reference sequence). The chain's CDR3 is CASSSRQGLGNSPLHF. The CDR3, as DNA: TGTGCCAGCAGCTCCCGACAGGGCCTAGGAAATTCACCCCTCCACTTT. Full variable domain (rest looked up from reference TRBV5-5 and TRBJ1-6): DAGVTQSPTHLIKTRGQQVTLRCSPISGHKSVSWYQQVLGQGPQFIFQYYEKEERGRGNFPDRFSARQFPNYSSELNVNALLLGDSALYLCASSSRQGLGNSPLHFGNGTRLTVT.

The genes are TRBV6-5 and TRBJ2-1; tentatively, D is TRBD2 (6 bases). This CDR3 spans 11 amino acids. Germline V CDR1 and CDR2: MNHEY, SVGAGI. Trimming stripped 6 bases from V and 9 bases from J, with 9 bases between. CDR3 loop: CASSRGFEQFF. CDR3 DNA sequence: TGTGCCAGCAGCCGGGGGTTTGAGCAGTTCTTC.

The chain couples TRBV2 to TRBJ1-6, with D maybe TRBD1 (5 bases). This CDR3 has 16 amino acids. Germline loops: CDR1 SNHLY, CDR2 FYNNEI. V was cut by 7 bases and J by 4 bases, with 17 bases left in between. The CDR3 spells CASTMNGQGYNSPLHF. The CDR3 DNA reads as TGTGCCAGCACTATGAACGGGCAGGGATATAATTCACCCCTCCACTTT.

This chain links TRBV30 with TRBJ2-7, with D unresolved. The CDR3 is made up of 12 amino acids. Germline loops: CDR1 GTSNPN, CDR2 SVGIG (reference sequence). V gave up 3 bases and J gave up 3 bases, with 9 bases separating them. The CDR3 here is CAWSAPGYEQYF. The CDR3 DNA sequence: TGTGCCTGGAGCGCCCCCGGCTACGAGCAGTACTTC.

The CDR3 is CASTRDRGGEKLFF. For the CDR3, the DNA is TGTGCCAGCACCAGGGACAGGGGAGGTGAAAAACTGTTTTTT. This chain links TRBV6-5 with TRBJ1-4; 10 bases agree with TRBD1. The V segment lost 7 bases and the J segment 7 bases; nucleotides outside the gene matches: 6. This CDR3 spans 14 amino acids. Germline V gene sequence: CDR1 MNHEY, CDR2 SVGAGI.

J is TRBJ1-1 and V is TRBV7-8; no definite D call. This CDR3 region has 12 residues. Per germline, CDR1 SGHVS and CDR2 FQNEAQ. The V gene lost 5 bases and the J gene lost 10 bases, with 14 bases spanning the gap. CDR3 coding DNA: TGTGCCAGCAGCCCGGGTGATTTGTCAGCTTTCTTT. The encoded protein is CASSPGDLSAFF.

The chain is built from TRBV4-1 and TRBJ1-5; 8 bases fit TRBD1. Germline V gene lookup returns CDR1 MGHRA and CDR2 YSYEKL. V lost 2 bases and J lost 5; bases outside the gene matches: 5. This CDR3 contains 15 residues. The CDR3: CASSQSGGEDQPQHF. CDR3 nucleotide sequence: TGCGCCAGCAGCCAATCAGGGGGCGAGGATCAGCCCCAGCATTTT.

The V and J genes are TRBV9 and TRBJ2-1; 8 bases fit TRBD2. V gave up 6 bases and J gave up 3 bases; unmatched junction bases: 2. There are 13 residues in the CDR3. The germline V gene encodes CDR1 SGDLS and CDR2 YYNGEE. This CDR3 reads CASTGTSYNEQFF. Here the CDR3 DNA reads TGTGCCAGCACCGGGACTAGCTACAATGAGCAGTTCTTC.

Worth noting for this clone: This same CDR3 is encoded by further DNA sequences in the sample. The chain uses TRBV20-1 and TRBJ2-5; D remains unclear. This CDR3 has 11 residues. V was pared by 1 base and J by 4 bases, with 4 bases between. Germline-derived CDR1 and CDR2 are DFQATT and SNEGSKA (reference sequence). The CDR3 bases are TGCAGTGCTAGAGTTAGAGAGACCCAGTACTTC. It is translated as CSARVRETQYF.